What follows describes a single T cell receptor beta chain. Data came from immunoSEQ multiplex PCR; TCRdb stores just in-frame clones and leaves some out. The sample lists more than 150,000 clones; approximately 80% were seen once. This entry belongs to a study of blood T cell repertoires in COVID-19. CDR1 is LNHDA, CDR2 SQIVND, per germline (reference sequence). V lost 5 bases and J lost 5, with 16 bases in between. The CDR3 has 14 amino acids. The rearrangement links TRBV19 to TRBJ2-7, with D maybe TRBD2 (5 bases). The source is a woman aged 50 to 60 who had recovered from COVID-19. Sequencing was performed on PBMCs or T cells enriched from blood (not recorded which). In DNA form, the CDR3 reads TGTGCCAGTAGTCCACGGACGGGAACGAACGAGCAGTACTTC. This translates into CASSPRTGTNEQYF.